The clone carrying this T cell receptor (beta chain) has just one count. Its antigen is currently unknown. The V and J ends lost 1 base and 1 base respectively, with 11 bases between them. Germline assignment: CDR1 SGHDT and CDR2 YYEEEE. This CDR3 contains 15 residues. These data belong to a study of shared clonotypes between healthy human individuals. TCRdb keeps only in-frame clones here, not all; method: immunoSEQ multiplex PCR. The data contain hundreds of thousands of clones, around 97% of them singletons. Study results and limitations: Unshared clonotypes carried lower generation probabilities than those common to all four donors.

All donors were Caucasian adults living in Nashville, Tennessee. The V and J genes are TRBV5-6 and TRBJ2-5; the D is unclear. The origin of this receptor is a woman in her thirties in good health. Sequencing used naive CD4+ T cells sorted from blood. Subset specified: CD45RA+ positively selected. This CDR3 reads CASSLLPTFQETQYF. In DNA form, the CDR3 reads TGTGCCAGCAGCTTGTTGCCCACCTTCCAAGAGACCCAGTACTTC.